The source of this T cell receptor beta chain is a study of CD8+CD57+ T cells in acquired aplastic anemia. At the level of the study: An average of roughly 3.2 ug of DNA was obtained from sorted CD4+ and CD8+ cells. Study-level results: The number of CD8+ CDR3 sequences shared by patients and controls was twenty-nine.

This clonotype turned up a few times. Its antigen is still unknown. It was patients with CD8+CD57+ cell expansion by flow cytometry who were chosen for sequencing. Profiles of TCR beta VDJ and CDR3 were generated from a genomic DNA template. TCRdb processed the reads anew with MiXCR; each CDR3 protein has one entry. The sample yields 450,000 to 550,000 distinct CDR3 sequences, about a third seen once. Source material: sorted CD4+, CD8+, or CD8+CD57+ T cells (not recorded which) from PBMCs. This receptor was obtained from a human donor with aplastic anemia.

CDR3 nucleotides: TGTGCCAGCAGTTTAGCTCACGGGAGGGCCGCGGAGACCCAGTACTTC. This codes for CASSLAHGRAAETQYF. The V gene is TRBV12-3 or TRBV12-4, the J gene TRBJ2-5; 8 bases are a match to TRBD2. With V trimmed by 0 bases and J by 5 bases, 8 bases remained unmatched. The CDR3 extends over 16 amino acids.